This T cell receptor (beta chain) was identified in a study of blood T cell repertoires in COVID-19. Study as a whole: Samples taken during acute and convalescent COVID-19 were collected in the United States, Italy and Spain.

The assay was immunoSEQ multiplex PCR, and TCRdb's table has in-frame clones only and misses some. The sample comprises 35,000 to 45,000 clones, 70% to 90% of which are singletons, and 10% to 15% rests with the top ten. The CDR3 is 13 amino acids. Germline assignment: CDR1 SGHDT and CDR2 YYEEEE. Trimming shortened V by 5 bases and J by 7 bases, and 14 bases separated the two germline ends. The sequence derives from a man in his 60s with active COVID-19. This chain connects TRBV5-6 to TRBJ2-3, with D possibly matching TRBD2 (6 bases). Sequenced: peripheral blood. CDR3 in amino acids: CASSSGTPNTQYF. The CDR3 DNA reads TGTGCCAGCAGTTCCGGGACTCCGAATACGCAGTATTTT.